These 10 T cell receptor beta chains were sequenced from one sample in a study of blood T cell repertoires in COVID-19. Only in-frame clones appear in the TCRdb table, and some are missing; sequencing was by immunoSEQ multiplex PCR. The sample contains some 150,000 clones, about 89% of which appear only once. What was sequenced was peripheral blood. All receptors come from an older man with acute or convalescent COVID-19.

This clone has a single count. The chain couples TRBV6-5 to TRBJ1-2, with D possibly being TRBD1 (5 bases). The CDR3 covers 14 residues. Trimming took off 7 bases at V and 5 bases at J, with 17 bases between the two ends. Germline loops: CDR1 MNHEY, CDR2 SVGAGI. The CDR3 nucleotides are TGTGCCAGCACACAGGACGGAATCCCATATGGCTACACCTTC. Amino acid sequence: CASTQDGIPYGYTF.

V and J are TRBV7-2 and TRBJ1-6; TRBD1 matches at 7 bases. The CDR3 is made up of 14 amino acids. The trim removed 1 base at V and 9 bases at J, leaving 3 bases unmatched. Germline V CDR1 and CDR2: SGHTA, FQGNSA. The CDR3 protein is CASSLDRGGSPLHF. The CDR3 DNA reads as TGTGCCAGCAGCTTAGACAGGGGTGGTTCACCCCTCCACTTT.

V and J are TRBV5-1 and TRBJ2-1, with D uncertain. V lost 3 bases, J lost 8 bases, and 12 bases lay in between. From germline, CDR1 is SGHRS and CDR2 YFSETQ. The CDR3 spans 13 residues. CDR3: CASSSVPSYEQFF. The CDR3 coding sequence is TGCGCCAGCAGCTCGGTCCCTTCCTATGAGCAGTTCTTC.

The chain links TRBV27 to TRBJ2-6; TRBD1 matches 7 bases. The V gene end was trimmed by 4 bases and the J gene end by 2 bases; junction bases not matched to a gene: 11. CDR1 is MNHEY and CDR2 is SMNVEV in the germline V gene (reference sequence). This CDR3 has 18 amino acids. The CDR3 region has the DNA TGTGCCAGCAGTTCTCCAACAGGGGCTCGCGCTGGGGCCAACGTCCTGACTTTC. Translating it yields CASSSPTGARAGANVLTF.

The gene calls are TRBV21-1 and TRBJ2-1; the D call of TRBD2 is as the table states it, not checked on the DNA. TRBV21-1 is labeled a pseudogene. This CDR3 is 12 amino acids long. The CDR3 sequence: CASTLGGDEQFF. The CDR3 nucleotides read TGTGCCAGCACCTTAGGGGGGGATGAGCAGTTCTTC.

The chain links TRBV15 to TRBJ2-1; possibly TRBD2 for D (6 bases). Trimming shortened V by 4 bases and J by 3 bases, and 19 bases separated the two germline ends. Looked up from germline, CDR1 is LNHNV and CDR2 is YYDKDF (reference sequence). The CDR3 is 17 residues long. CDR3 loop: CATSTVLGTPDYNEQFF. The CDR3 DNA reads as TGTGCCACCAGCACTGTACTCGGGACTCCTGACTACAATGAGCAGTTCTTC. The variable domain in full, completed from reference TRBV15 and TRBJ2-1, reads DAMVIQNPRYQVTQFGKPVTLSCSQTLNHNVMYWYQQKSSQAPKLLFHYYDKDFNNEADTPDNFQSRRPNTSFCFLDIRSPGLGDTAMYLCATSTVLGTPDYNEQFFGPGTRLTVL.

CDR3 amino acids: CASTTGWAFYGYTF. CDR3 DNA: TGTGCCAGCACAACAGGGTGGGCATTCTATGGCTACACCTTC. The rearrangement uses TRBV2 and TRBJ1-2, with D maybe TRBD1 (6 bases). From germline, CDR1 is SNHLY and CDR2 FYNNEI. Trimming took 7 bases from V and 4 from J, leaving 16 bases between them. The CDR3 length is 14 residues.

The sample holds a few counts of this clone. The chain has TRBV10-3 and TRBJ2-7, with TRBD1 matching over 10 bases. The CDR3 length is 12 residues. The V and J ends lost 11 bases and 5 bases, in that order; junction bases with no gene match: 6. Germline V gives CDR1 ENHRY, CDR2 SYGVKD. The CDR3 sequence is CAGGTGVDEQYF. Written as DNA, the CDR3 is TGTGCCGGTGGGACAGGGGTGGACGAGCAGTACTTC.

This clone was seen only once. The chain joins TRBV5-8 to TRBJ1-2; no clear D gene. Trimming took off 4 bases at V and 8 bases at J, with 18 bases between the two ends. There are 14 residues in the CDR3. CDR1 and CDR2 from the germline V gene are SGHTS and YDEGEE. The CDR3 reads CASSLIGRMSGYTF. The CDR3 nucleotides read TGTGCCAGCAGCCTCATAGGGAGGATGAGCGGCTACACCTTC.

The chain links TRBV18 to TRBJ1-1; TRBD1 matches 7 bases. This CDR3 is 14 amino acids long. V lost 0 bases and J lost 7; bases outside the gene matches: 5. Per germline, CDR1 KGHSH and CDR2 LQKENI. CDR3 sequence: CASSPPQGTNEAFF. CDR3 bases: TGTGCCAGCTCACCACCACAGGGGACGAATGAAGCTTTCTTT.